This T cell receptor beta chain was sequenced for a study of shared clonotypes between healthy human individuals. Study-level findings and limits: Non-shared clonotypes showed lower generation probabilities than clonotypes common to all four donors. Generally, naive subsets (rather than memory subsets) showed larger estimated richness.

The V and J ends lost 0 bases and 2 bases respectively, with 8 bases between them. The CDR3 has 15 residues. From germline, CDR1 is SGHNT and CDR2 YYREEE (reference sequence). As regards this clone: Its antigen is not known.

Assay: immunoSEQ multiplex PCR; the TCRdb copy retains only in-frame clones and omits some. The table has some 1.5 million clones, over 95% seen once. The TCR originated in a man aged 25-45 years in good health. Source material: naive CD4+ T cells sorted from blood. Subset reported: CD45RA+ positively selected. The J gene is TRBJ2-2, the V gene TRBV5-4; no firm D call. Here the CDR3 reads CASSLAKRNTGELFF. In DNA form, the CDR3 reads TGTGCCAGCAGCTTGGCGAAACGAAACACCGGGGAGCTGTTTTTT.